This T cell receptor beta chain stems from a study of T cells after yellow fever vaccination. As for the study in general: Any fraction with a low cell number was prepared using SMART-Seq v4 Ultra Low Input.

Findings and caveats of the study: Though it reached lower strength, the secondary response hit its peak faster, day 5 versus 15.

For this clonotype: Its antigen remains unidentified.

Trimming removed 6 bases at V and 3 bases at J, with 10 bases between. The CDR3 runs to 13 residues. The V gene's germline CDR1 is KGHDR and CDR2 SFDVKD. Generation of TCR cDNA used 5'RACE template switching (which added a universal primer site and UMIs). TCRdb reanalysed the 5' RACE reads using MiXCR and keeps one entry per CDR3 protein. The sample has around 350,000 distinct CDR3 sequences, 11% seen once. The rearrangement uses TRBV24-1 and TRBJ1-1; no definite D call. The specimen was PBMCs, collected on the day of the first yellow fever vaccination. This clonotype was obtained from a man younger than 35 who received the YFV17D yellow fever vaccine. The DNA for the CDR3 is TGTGCCACCAGTCGAGGAAAGGACACTGAAGCTTTCTTT. It specifies CATSRGKDTEAFF.